What follows are 12 T cell receptor beta chains derived from one specimen sequenced in a study of shared clonotypes between healthy human individuals. Clones were sequenced by immunoSEQ multiplex PCR, and TCRdb holds only the in-frame ones, with some missing. The sample lists 2.3 million or so clones, more than 80% occurring once. The sample taken for sequencing was naive CD4+ T cells from PBMCs. Subset given: CD45RA+ positively selected. The receptors here all came from a young man in good health. Some clones in this sample may be carry-over from other donors' samples.

The J gene is TRBJ2-7, the V gene TRBV4-2, with 7 bases fitting TRBD1. Trimming at V came to 4 bases and at J to 4 bases, leaving 10 bases not matched to a gene. The CDR3 is made up of 15 amino acids. Germline V CDR1 and CDR2: LGHNA, YNFKEQ. DNA of the CDR3: TGTGCCAGCAGCCTCAACAGGGGTAGAGGGTACGAGCAGTACTTC. The encoded protein is CASSLNRGRGYEQYF.

This clone occurred once. This chain links TRBV7-2 with TRBJ2-5, with D perhaps matching TRBD1 or TRBD2 (5 bases each). V was clipped by 4 bases and J by 5 bases, with 11 bases between them. The CDR3 is 13 residues long. The germline V gene has CDR1 SGHTA and CDR2 FQGNSA. CDR3 bases: TGTGCCAGCAGCTATGTATGGGGGGAGACCCAGTACTTC. This translates into CASSYVWGETQYF.

About this clone itself: The same CDR3 also results from other DNA sequences found in this sample. V is TRBV5-1 and J is TRBJ1-1; D gene uncertain. Germline V lookup: CDR1 SGHRS, CDR2 YFSETQ. Trimming cost V 4 bases and J 5 bases, with 9 bases left between them. The length of the CDR3 is 12 residues. CDR3 sequence reads: CASSRGGTEAFF. Here the CDR3 DNA reads TGCGCCAGCAGCCGGGGTGGGACTGAAGCTTTCTTT.

The V and J genes are TRBV9 and TRBJ2-2; TRBD1 is a possible D gene (6 bases). CDR3 length equals 14 residues. CDR1 is SGDLS and CDR2 is YYNGEE in the germline V gene. V gave up 3 bases and J gave up 2 bases, with 8 bases separating them. The CDR3 nucleotides read TGTGCCAGCAGCGCACAGGGAAACACCGGGGAGCTGTTTTTT. Translating gives CASSAQGNTGELFF.

The rearrangement uses TRBV27 and TRBJ1-1; no clear D. The CDR3 is 13 amino acids. V gave up 3 bases and J gave up 1 base, with 6 bases separating them. The germline V gene has CDR1 MNHEY and CDR2 SMNVEV (reference sequence). CDR3 sequence (DNA): TGTGCCAGCAGTTTTTGGGGGAACACTGAAGCTTTCTTT. Encoded protein: CASSFWGNTEAFF.

This rearrangement joins TRBV7-4 to TRBJ1-2; D is unclear. V lost 5 bases and J 4 bases, leaving 20 bases between the germline ends. CDR3 length: 16 amino acids. Germline CDR1 SGHVT, CDR2 SQSDAQ. CDR3 in DNA: TGTGCCAGCAGCCCCTCAAAAGCTCGAAAGACCTATGGCTACACCTTC. As protein: CASSPSKARKTYGYTF. Filled out from reference TRBV7-4 and TRBJ1-2, the complete variable domain reads GAGVSQSPRYKVAKRGRDVALRCDSISGHVTLYWYRQTLGQGSEVLTYSQSDAQRDKSGRPSGRFSAERPERSVSTLKIQRTEQGDSAVYLCASSPSKARKTYGYTFGSGTRLTVV.

V and J are TRBV28 and TRBJ1-6; D gene ambiguous. CDR3 length: 15 residues. Germline CDR1 is MDHEN and CDR2 is SYDVKM. Trimming removed 1 base at V and 7 bases at J, with 11 bases between. DNA of the CDR3: TGTGCCAGCAGTTTATCCGTGGCAGGAAATTCACCCCTCCACTTT. As protein: CASSLSVAGNSPLHF.

The rearrangement links TRBV19 to TRBJ1-4, with D unresolved. Germline lookup yields CDR1 LNHDA and CDR2 SQIVND (reference sequence). The V end lost 6 bases, the J end lost 0 bases, and 11 bases lay between the germline ends. CDR3 size: 15 residues. The CDR3 loop is CASSLNRATNEKLFF. CDR3 DNA: TGTGCCAGTAGCCTGAATAGGGCAACTAATGAAAAACTGTTTTTT.

V and J are TRBV7-3 and TRBJ2-1; 10 bases fit TRBD2. J gave up 6 bases and V 6 bases, and 8 bases lay outside the gene matches. Germline lookup yields CDR1 SGHTA and CDR2 FQGTGA. The CDR3 loop spans 15 amino acids. CDR3 DNA: TGTGCCAGCAGTTTAGCGGGAGGCATAGTCAATGAGCAGTTCTTC. It yields the protein CASSLAGGIVNEQFF.

V is TRBV30 and J is TRBJ1-1, with D possibly being TRBD1 (6 bases). This CDR3 comprises 13 residues. The germline V gene has CDR1 GTSNPN and CDR2 SVGIG (reference sequence). The V end lost 3 bases, the J end lost 6 bases, and 14 bases lay between the germline ends. CDR3 nucleotides: TGTGCCTGGAGCCAATGGACAGACTCTGAAGCTTTCTTT. It translates to CAWSQWTDSEAFF.

The chain recombines TRBV2 with TRBJ1-5; D unclear. Germline V gene lookup returns CDR1 SNHLY and CDR2 FYNNEI. The V and J ends lost 5 bases and 1 base respectively, with 9 bases between them. The CDR3 is 14 residues long. This CDR3 is CASSRRLSNQPQHF. The CDR3 DNA sequence: TGTGCCAGCAGTCGAAGGCTCAGCAATCAGCCCCAGCATTTT.

The chain links TRBV19 to TRBJ2-7, with no clear D. The CDR3 runs to 13 residues. Trimming took off 0 bases at V and 2 bases at J, with 5 bases between the two ends. Germline V gene data show CDR1 as LNHDA and CDR2 as SQIVND (reference sequence). The CDR3 sequence: CASSIDSPYEQYF. As DNA, the CDR3 is TGTGCCAGTAGTATAGACAGCCCCTACGAGCAGTACTTC.